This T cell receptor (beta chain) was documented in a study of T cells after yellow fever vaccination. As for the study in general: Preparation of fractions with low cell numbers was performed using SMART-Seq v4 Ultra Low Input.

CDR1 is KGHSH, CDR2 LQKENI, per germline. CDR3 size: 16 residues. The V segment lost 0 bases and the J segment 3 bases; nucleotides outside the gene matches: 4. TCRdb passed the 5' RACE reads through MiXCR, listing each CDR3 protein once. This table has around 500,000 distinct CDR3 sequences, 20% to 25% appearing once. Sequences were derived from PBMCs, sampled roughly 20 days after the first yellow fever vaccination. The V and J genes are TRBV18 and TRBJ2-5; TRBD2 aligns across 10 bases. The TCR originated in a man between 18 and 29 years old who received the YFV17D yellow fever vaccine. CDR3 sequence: CASSPPSLAGEETQYF. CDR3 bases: TGTGCCAGCTCACCACCATCCCTAGCGGGGGAAGAGACCCAGTACTTC. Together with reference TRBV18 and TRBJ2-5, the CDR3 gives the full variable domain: NAGVMQNPRHLVRRRGQEARLRCSPMKGHSHVYWYRQLPEEGLKFMVYLQKENIIDESGMPKERFSAEFPKEGPSILRIQQVVRGDSAAYFCASSPPSLAGEETQYFGPGTRLLVL.